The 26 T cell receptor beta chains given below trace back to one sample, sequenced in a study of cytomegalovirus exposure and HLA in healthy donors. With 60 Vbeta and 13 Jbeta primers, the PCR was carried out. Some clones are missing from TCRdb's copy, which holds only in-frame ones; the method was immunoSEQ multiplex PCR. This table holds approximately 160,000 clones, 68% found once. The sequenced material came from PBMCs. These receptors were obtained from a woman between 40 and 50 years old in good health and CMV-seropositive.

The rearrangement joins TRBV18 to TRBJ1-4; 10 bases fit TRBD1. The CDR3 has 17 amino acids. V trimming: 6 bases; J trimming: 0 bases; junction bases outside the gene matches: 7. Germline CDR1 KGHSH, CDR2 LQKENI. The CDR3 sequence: CASSQPGQGSTNEKLFF. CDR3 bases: TGTGCCAGCTCCCAACCGGGACAGGGGTCAACTAATGAAAAACTGTTTTTT.

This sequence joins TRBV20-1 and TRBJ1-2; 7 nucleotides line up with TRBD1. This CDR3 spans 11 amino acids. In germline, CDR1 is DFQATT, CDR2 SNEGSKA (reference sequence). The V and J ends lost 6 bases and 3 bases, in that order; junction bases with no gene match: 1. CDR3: CSAGTDYGYTF. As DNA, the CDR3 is TGCAGTGCCGGGACAGACTATGGCTACACCTTC.

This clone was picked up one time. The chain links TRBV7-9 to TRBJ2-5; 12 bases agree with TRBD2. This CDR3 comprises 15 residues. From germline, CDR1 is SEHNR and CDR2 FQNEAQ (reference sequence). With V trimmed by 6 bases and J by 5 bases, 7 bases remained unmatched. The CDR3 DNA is TGTGCCAGCAGAACTACTAGCGGGGGGATGGAGACCCAGTACTTC. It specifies CASRTTSGGMETQYF. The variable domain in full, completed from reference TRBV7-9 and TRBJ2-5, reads DTGVSQNPRHKITKRGQNVTFRCDPISEHNRLYWYRQTLGQGPEFLTYFQNEAQLEKSRLLSDRFSAERPKGSFSTLEIQRTEQGDSAMYLCASRTTSGGMETQYFGPGTRLLVL.

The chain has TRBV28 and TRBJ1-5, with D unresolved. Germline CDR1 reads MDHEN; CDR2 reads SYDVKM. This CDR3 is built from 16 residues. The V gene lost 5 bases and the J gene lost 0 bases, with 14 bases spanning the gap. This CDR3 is CASSPTRGLSNQPQHF. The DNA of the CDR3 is TGTGCCAGCAGTCCCACCCGAGGACTTAGCAATCAGCCCCAGCATTTT.

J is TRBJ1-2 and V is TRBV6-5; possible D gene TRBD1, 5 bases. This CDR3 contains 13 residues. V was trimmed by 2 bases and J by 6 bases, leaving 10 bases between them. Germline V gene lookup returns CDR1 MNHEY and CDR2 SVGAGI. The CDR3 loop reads CASSYETGDGYTF. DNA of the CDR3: TGTGCCAGCAGTTACGAAACAGGAGATGGCTACACCTTC.

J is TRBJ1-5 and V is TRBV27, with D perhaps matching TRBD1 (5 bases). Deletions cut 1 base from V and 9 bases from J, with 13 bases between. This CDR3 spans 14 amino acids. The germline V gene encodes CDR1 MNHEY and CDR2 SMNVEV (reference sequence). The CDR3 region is CASSLFLGRGPQHF. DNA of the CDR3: TGTGCCAGCAGTTTATTTTTGGGGAGGGGGCCCCAGCATTTT.

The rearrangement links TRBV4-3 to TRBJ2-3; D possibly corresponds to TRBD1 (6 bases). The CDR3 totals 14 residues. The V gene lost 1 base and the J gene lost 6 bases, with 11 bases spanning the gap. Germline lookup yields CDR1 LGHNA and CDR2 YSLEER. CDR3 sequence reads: CASSQVTRGDTQYF. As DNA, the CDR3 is TGCGCCAGCAGCCAAGTTACCAGGGGTGATACGCAGTATTTT.

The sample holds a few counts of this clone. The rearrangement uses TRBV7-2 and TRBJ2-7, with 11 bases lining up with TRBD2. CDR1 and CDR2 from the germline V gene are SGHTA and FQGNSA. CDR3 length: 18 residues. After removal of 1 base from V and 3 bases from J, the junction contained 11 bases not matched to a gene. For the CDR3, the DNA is TGTGCCAGCAGCTTAGTATCATCGACTAGCGGGGCGAACTACGAGCAGTACTTC. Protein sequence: CASSLVSSTSGANYEQYF.

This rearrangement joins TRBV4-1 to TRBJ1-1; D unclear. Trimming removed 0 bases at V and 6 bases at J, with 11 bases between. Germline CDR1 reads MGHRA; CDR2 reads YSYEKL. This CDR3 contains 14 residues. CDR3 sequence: CASSQDGSRAEAFF. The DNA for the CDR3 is TGCGCCAGCAGCCAAGATGGGAGTAGGGCTGAAGCTTTCTTT.

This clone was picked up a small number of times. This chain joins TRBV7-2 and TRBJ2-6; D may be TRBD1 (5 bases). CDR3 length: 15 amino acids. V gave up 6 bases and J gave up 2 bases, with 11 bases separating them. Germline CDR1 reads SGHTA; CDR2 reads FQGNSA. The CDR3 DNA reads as TGTGCCAGCAGTCACGACAGAACTGGGGCCAACGTCCTGACTTTC. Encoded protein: CASSHDRTGANVLTF.

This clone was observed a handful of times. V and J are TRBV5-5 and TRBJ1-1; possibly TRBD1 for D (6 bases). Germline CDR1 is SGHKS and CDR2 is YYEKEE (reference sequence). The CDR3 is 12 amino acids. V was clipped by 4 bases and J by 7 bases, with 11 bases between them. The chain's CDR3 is CASSHDRREAFF. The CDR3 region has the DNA TGTGCCAGCAGCCATGACAGGCGTGAAGCTTTCTTT.

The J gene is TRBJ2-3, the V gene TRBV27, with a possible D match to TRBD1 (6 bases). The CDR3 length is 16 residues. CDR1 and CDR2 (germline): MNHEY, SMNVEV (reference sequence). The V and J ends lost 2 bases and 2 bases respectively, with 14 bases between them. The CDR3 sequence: CASSLQGWRTTDTQYF. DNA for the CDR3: TGTGCCAGCAGTTTACAGGGGTGGCGGACCACAGATACGCAGTATTTT.

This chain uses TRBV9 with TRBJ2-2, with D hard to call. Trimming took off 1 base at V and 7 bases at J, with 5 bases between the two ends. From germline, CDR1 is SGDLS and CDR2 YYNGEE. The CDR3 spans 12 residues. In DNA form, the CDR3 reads TGTGCCAGCAGCGTATACGGCGGGGAGCTGTTTTTT. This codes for CASSVYGGELFF.

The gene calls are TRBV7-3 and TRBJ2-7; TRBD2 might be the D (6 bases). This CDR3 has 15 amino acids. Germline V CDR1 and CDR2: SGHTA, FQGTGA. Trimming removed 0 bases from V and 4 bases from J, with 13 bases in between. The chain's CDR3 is CASSLTAGTIYEQYF. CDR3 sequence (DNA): TGTGCCAGCAGCTTAACGGCGGGAACGATATACGAGCAGTACTTC.

DNA for the CDR3: TGCAGCGGCCGGGACACCCCTTACAATGAGCAGTTCTTC. Translation gives CSGRDTPYNEQFF. The chain links TRBV29-1 to TRBJ2-1; D perhaps matches TRBD1 (6 bases). Trimming removed 7 bases at V and 4 bases at J, with 14 bases between. Germline CDR1 and CDR2: SQVTM and ANQGSEA. This CDR3 comprises 13 residues.

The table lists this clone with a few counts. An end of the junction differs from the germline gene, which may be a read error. The CDR3 nucleotides are TGTGCCAGCTCACCCACTCTTGGTGTGGGTGAGGTGAGCAATCAGCCCCAGAATTTT. This encodes CASSPTLGVGEVSNQPQNF. The chain recombines TRBV18 with TRBJ1-5, with unresolved D. The CDR3 covers 19 residues. CDR1 is KGHSH, CDR2 LQKENI, per germline.

The chain's CDR3 is CASSSTGDYGYTF. The CDR3 region has the DNA TGTGCCAGCAGTAGCACCGGGGACTATGGCTACACCTTC. The chain links TRBV6-5 to TRBJ1-2; D is undetermined. In germline, CDR1 is MNHEY, CDR2 SVGAGI. Trimming pared 5 bases from V and 3 bases from J, leaving 10 bases between. The CDR3 totals 13 residues.

The CDR3 sequence: CASSKKPSGRSIELFF. The CDR3 coding sequence is TGTGCCAGCAGCAAAAAGCCTAGCGGGAGGAGCATAGAGCTGTTTTTT. The rearrangement links TRBV21-1 to TRBJ2-2; the D call in the table, TRBD2, was not verified against the DNA. TRBV21-1 is a pseudogene locus. There are 16 residues in the CDR3.

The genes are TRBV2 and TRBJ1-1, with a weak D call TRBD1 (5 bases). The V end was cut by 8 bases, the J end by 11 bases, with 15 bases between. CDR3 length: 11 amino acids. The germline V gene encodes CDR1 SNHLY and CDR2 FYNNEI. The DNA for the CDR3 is TGTGCCAGCGAGGCGGGGACGGTTGCTTTCTTT. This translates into CASEAGTVAFF.

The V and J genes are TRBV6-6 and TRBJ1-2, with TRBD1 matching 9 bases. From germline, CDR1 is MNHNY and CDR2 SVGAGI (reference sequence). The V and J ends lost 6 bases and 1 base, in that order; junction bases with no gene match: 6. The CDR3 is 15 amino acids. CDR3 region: CASRTTGQGNYGYTF. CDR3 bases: TGTGCCAGCAGGACTACGGGACAGGGTAACTATGGCTACACCTTC.

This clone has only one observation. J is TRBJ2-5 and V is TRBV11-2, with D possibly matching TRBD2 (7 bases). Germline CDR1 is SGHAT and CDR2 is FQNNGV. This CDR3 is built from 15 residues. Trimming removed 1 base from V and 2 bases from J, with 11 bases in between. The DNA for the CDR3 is TGTGCCAGCAGCTTAGGGGGGGGCCCGCAAGAGACCCAGTACTTC. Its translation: CASSLGGGPQETQYF.

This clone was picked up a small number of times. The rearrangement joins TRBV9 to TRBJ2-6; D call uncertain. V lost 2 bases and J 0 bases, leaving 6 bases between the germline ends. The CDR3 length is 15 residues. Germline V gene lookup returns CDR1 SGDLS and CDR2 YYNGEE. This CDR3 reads CASSVDISGANVLTF. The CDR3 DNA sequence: TGTGCCAGCAGCGTCGACATCTCTGGGGCCAACGTCCTGACTTTC.

CDR3: CASSPHFLGLAGTETQYF. DNA for the CDR3: TGTGCCAGCAGTCCCCATTTCCTCGGACTAGCGGGGACTGAGACCCAGTACTTC. The chain couples TRBV28 to TRBJ2-5, with 12 bases identical to TRBD2. The CDR3 is 18 amino acids. V trimming: 5 bases; J trimming: 5 bases; junction bases outside the gene matches: 15. CDR1 is MDHEN, CDR2 SYDVKM, per germline.

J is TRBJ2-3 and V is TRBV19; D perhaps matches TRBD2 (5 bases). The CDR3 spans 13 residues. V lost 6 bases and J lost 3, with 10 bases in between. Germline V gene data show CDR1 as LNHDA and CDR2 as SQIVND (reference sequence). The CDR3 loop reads CASRPAGTDTQYF. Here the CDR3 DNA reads TGTGCCAGTAGGCCCGCGGGTACAGATACGCAGTATTTT.

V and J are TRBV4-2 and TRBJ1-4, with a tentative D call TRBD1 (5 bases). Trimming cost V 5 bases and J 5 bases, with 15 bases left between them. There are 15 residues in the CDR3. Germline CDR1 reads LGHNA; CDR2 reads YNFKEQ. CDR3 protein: CASSNDWGENEKLFF. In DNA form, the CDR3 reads TGTGCCAGCAGCAATGACTGGGGGGAGAATGAAAAACTGTTTTTT.

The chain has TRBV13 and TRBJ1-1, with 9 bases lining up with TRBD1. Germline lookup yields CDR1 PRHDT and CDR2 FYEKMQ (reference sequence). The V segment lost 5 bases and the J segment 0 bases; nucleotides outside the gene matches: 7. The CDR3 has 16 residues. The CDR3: CASSMGTGTLNTEAFF. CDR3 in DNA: TGTGCCAGCAGCATGGGGACAGGGACTCTGAACACTGAAGCTTTCTTT.